This T cell receptor beta chain was sequenced in a study of T cell responses to AZD1222 COVID-19 vaccine. Study-wide findings and caveats: CD4 TCRs associated with vaccination spanned spike, dominating at 160-218 and 743-854.

V dropped 2 bases and J dropped 9; count of bases not matched to a gene: 6. This CDR3 contains 15 residues. The germline V gene has CDR1 SGHTA and CDR2 FQGNSA. Note on this clone: Its matching antigen is unknown.

Libraries were prepared by immunoSEQ multiplex PCR; TCRdb keeps only in-frame clonotypes and omits some of them. The profile covers around 99,000 clones, with about nine tenths appearing a single time and over 4% taken by the ten largest. This sample comprised peripheral blood, obtained on day 0 of AZD1222 vaccination. The TCR was taken from an adult in good health. The V call is TRBV7-2, the J call TRBJ1-6; 8 bases align to TRBD1. CDR3 sequence reads: CASSLQGALISPLHF. As DNA, the CDR3 is TGTGCCAGCAGCTTACAGGGGGCGCTGATTTCACCCCTCCACTTT. Looking up the rest from reference TRBV7-2 and TRBJ1-6 gives the full variable domain: GAGVSQSPSNKVTEKGKDVELRCDPISGHTALYWYRQSLGQGLEFLIYFQGNSAPDKSGLPSDRFSAERTGGSVSTLTIQRTQQEDSAVYLCASSLQGALISPLHFGNGTRLTVT.